These 25 T cell receptor beta chains came from one sample sequenced in a study of T cells expressing NK-cell markers. TCRdb processed the 5' RACE reads again and assigns one entry to each CDR3 protein, with no DNA. This sample's table reports 25,000 to 35,000 distinct CDR3 sequences. The sequencing input was blood T cells: a sorted CD56 or NKG2C T cell subset, CD4+ or CD8+ T cells, or bulk PBMC T cells (not recorded which). The source of these receptors is a woman aged 18-69 years in good health.

The chain has TRBV4-1 and TRBJ1-1. CDR3 size: 13 residues. Germline loops: CDR1 MGHRA, CDR2 YSYEKL. The CDR3 loop reads CASSSRLNTEAFF.

The genes are TRBV20-1 and TRBJ2-1; as DNA is missing, the TRBD2 call by TCRdb cannot be tested. Germline V gene sequence: CDR1 DFQATT, CDR2 SNEGSKA (reference sequence). CDR3 length: 15 residues. CDR3 region: CSASTLDHSYNEQFF.

The V gene is TRBV5-6, the J gene TRBJ1-2. This CDR3 region has 12 residues. Germline CDR1 SGHDT, CDR2 YYEEEE. The CDR3 here is CASSSGTYGYTF.

The chain carries TRBV13 and TRBJ1-1. This CDR3 contains 13 residues. Germline-derived CDR1 and CDR2 are PRHDT and FYEKMQ (reference sequence). CDR3 amino acids: CASSLGFSTEAFF.

This sequence joins TRBV20-1 and TRBJ1-4. Germline V gene data show CDR1 as DFQATT and CDR2 as SNEGSKA (reference sequence). The CDR3 length is 16 residues. CDR3 sequence reads: CSARDLWSTTNEKLFF.

The CDR3 is CASSQDPTEAYEQYF. The gene calls are TRBV4-1 and TRBJ2-7. Looked up from germline, CDR1 is MGHRA and CDR2 is YSYEKL. The CDR3 loop spans 15 amino acids.

The V and J genes are TRBV7-8 and TRBJ2-1; checking the TCRdb D call of TRBD1 is not possible without DNA. The CDR3 runs 13 residues. From germline, CDR1 is SGHVS and CDR2 FQNEAQ. This chain's CDR3 is CASSPGTSNEQFF.

This chain joins TRBV13 and TRBJ1-1. CDR3 length: 15 amino acids. CDR1 PRHDT and CDR2 FYEKMQ come from the germline V gene (reference sequence). CDR3 residues: CASSYSDSANTEAFF.

CDR3 sequence: CASSLGGSITYEQYF. The gene calls are TRBV12-3 or TRBV12-4 and TRBJ2-7; TCRdb names TRBD1, which stays unverified in the absence of DNA. The CDR3 covers 15 residues.

The chain's CDR3 is CASSLASEGNTDTQYF. This chain joins TRBV7-9 and TRBJ2-3; without DNA, the TCRdb call of TRBD1 cannot be checked. From germline, CDR1 is SEHNR and CDR2 FQNEAQ (reference sequence). The CDR3 loop spans 16 amino acids.

J is TRBJ2-7 and V is TRBV7-7; checking the TCRdb D call of TRBD1 is not possible without DNA. In germline, CDR1 is SSHAT, CDR2 FNYEAQ (reference sequence). The CDR3 is 15 amino acids. The CDR3 loop is CASSVSPQGVGEQYF.

The chain combines TRBV9 with TRBJ2-7; TCRdb names TRBD1, which stays unverified in the absence of DNA. The CDR3 has 13 residues. CDR1 SGDLS and CDR2 YYNGEE come from the germline V gene. The CDR3 sequence is CASSASRDSEQYF.

V and J are TRBV7-3 and TRBJ2-1; the D call of TRBD2 rests on TCRdb alone, since no DNA is present to check it. The germline gives CDR1 SGHTA, CDR2 FQGTGA. The CDR3 spans 16 residues. The chain's CDR3 is CASSLYSGGTVNEQFF.

The chain employs TRBV11-1 and TRBJ1-6. The germline CDR1 and CDR2 sequences are SGHAT and FQDESV (reference sequence). The CDR3 runs 19 residues. The CDR3 region is CASSSPRDSGEDAHSPLHF. The full variable domain, with the rest looked up from reference TRBV11-1 and TRBJ1-6, is EAEVAQSPRYKITEKSQAVAFWCDPISGHATLYWYRQILGQGPELLVQFQDESVVDDSQLPKDRFSAERLKGVDSTLKIQPAELGDSAMYLCASSSPRDSGEDAHSPLHFGNGTRLTVT.

This chain uses TRBV28 with TRBJ2-5. Germline CDR1 is MDHEN and CDR2 is SYDVKM. The CDR3 is 15 residues long. The CDR3 loop reads CASSLSRQYQETQYF.

The chain is built from TRBV3-1 and TRBJ2-4. The CDR3 sequence is 19 residues long. In germline, CDR1 is LGHDT, CDR2 YNNKEL (reference sequence). This CDR3 reads CASSQYPERMASAKNIQYF.

This clonotype is called large (0.1 to 1%) based on its frequency. The J gene is TRBJ2-5, the V gene TRBV20-1; the D call of TRBD2 rests on TCRdb alone, since no DNA is present to check it. Germline V CDR1 and CDR2: DFQATT, SNEGSKA (reference sequence). The CDR3 is 17 residues long. CDR3 sequence reads: CSARVAGGPRTQETQYF.

The chain links TRBV3-1 to TRBJ2-5; TCRdb gives TRBD1 as the D gene, but with no DNA this cannot be confirmed. Germline V gives CDR1 LGHDT, CDR2 YNNKEL (reference sequence). The CDR3 is 15 amino acids. CDR3 protein: CASSQANRGQETQYF.

The genes are TRBV29-1 and TRBJ2-1; there is no DNA to check the TCRdb D call of TRBD1. Germline CDR1 and CDR2: SQVTM and ANQGSEA. The CDR3 is 11 residues long. CDR3 loop: CSVELRTGQFF.

V usage is TRBV9 and J usage is TRBJ2-1. The germline V gene encodes CDR1 SGDLS and CDR2 YYNGEE. CDR3 size: 15 residues. CDR3 sequence: CASSAKMLTPNEQFF.

V usage is TRBV12-3 or TRBV12-4 and J usage is TRBJ1-2; TCRdb reports TRBD1, a call that lacks DNA to check it against. The length of the CDR3 is 14 residues. This chain's CDR3 is CASSFPGADYGYTF.

The chain has TRBV9 and TRBJ2-6; the D gene TCRdb calls, TRBD1, cannot be checked with no DNA. The germline V gene has CDR1 SGDLS and CDR2 YYNGEE. This CDR3 has 17 residues. Here the CDR3 reads CASSVATSPLGANVLTF. Combining the CDR3 with reference TRBV9 and TRBJ2-6 gives the whole variable domain DSGVTQTPKHLITATGQRVTLRCSPRSGDLSVYWYQQSLDQGLQFLIQYYNGEERAKGNILERFSAQQFPDLHSELNLSSLELGDSALYFCASSVATSPLGANVLTFGAGSRLTVL.

The chain is built from TRBV7-8 and TRBJ1-5; the D call from TCRdb, TRBD1, cannot be confirmed without DNA. The germline CDR1 and CDR2 sequences are SGHVS and FQNEAQ. This CDR3 has 14 residues. CDR3 in amino acids: CASSLYRGNQPQHF.

The V gene is TRBV6-5, the J gene TRBJ2-1; TCRdb gives TRBD1 as the D gene, but with no DNA this cannot be confirmed. The CDR3 covers 15 residues. Per germline, CDR1 MNHEY and CDR2 SVGAGI. CDR3: CASSYPGGTNNEQFF.

The chain recombines TRBV12-3 or TRBV12-4 with TRBJ1-5; the D gene TCRdb calls, TRBD1, cannot be checked with no DNA. The CDR3 consists of 14 residues. The chain's CDR3 is CASRQAGSNQPQHF.